This is a list of T cell receptor beta chains from one sample in a study of T cells after yellow fever vaccination. TCRdb processed the 5' RACE reads anew with MiXCR; each CDR3 protein has one entry. The table shows about 580,000 distinct CDR3 sequences, with about a sixth occurring only once. The starting material was PBMCs, obtained 4 to 5 days after the first yellow fever vaccination. Receptors were obtained from a man aged 18 to 35 who received the YFV17D yellow fever vaccine. Both conserved end residues are part of each CDR3. The order of the fields is clone size, J gene, D gene, V gene, CDR3 protein, CDR3 DNA. D genes are given only for firm matches. Clone size is stated in some rows and not others, as once, few, many or a class when expanded.

>NA|TRBJ1-4|NA|TRBV12-3/TRBV12-4
CASSFFATNEKLFF
TGTGCCAGCAGTTTTTTTGCAACTAATGAAAAACTGTTTTTT
>many|TRBJ2-3|TRBD2|TRBV6-5
CASGDYKSDTQYF
TGTGCCAGCGGGGACTATAAAAGCGATACGCAGTATTTT
>many|TRBJ1-2|NA|TRBV12-3/TRBV12-4
CASSLGHGSGYTF
TGTGCCAGCAGCCTTGGACACGGGTCGGGCTACACCTTC
>NA|TRBJ1-1|NA|TRBV27
CASSSIRTEAFF
TGTGCCAGCAGTTCAATTAGGACTGAAGCTTTCTTT
>NA|TRBJ2-2|TRBD1|TRBV6-2/TRBV6-3
CASSTTGGNTGELFF
TGTGCCAGCAGTACCACAGGGGGAAACACCGGGGAGCTGTTTTTT
>once|TRBJ2-3|NA|TRBV20-1
CSAGHRGTQYF
TGCAGTGCTGGCCATCGGGGTACGCAGTATTTT
>many|TRBJ1-1|TRBD1|TRBV7-2
CASSPVRQGSNTEAFF
TGTGCCAGCAGCCCGGTCCGACAGGGGTCGAACACTGAAGCTTTCTTT
>NA|TRBJ2-4|NA|TRBV7-8
CASSIEGWRAKNIQYF
TGTGCCAGCAGCATAGAGGGGTGGCGAGCCAAAAACATTCAGTACTTC
>many|TRBJ2-5|TRBD1|TRBV28
CASSRDRGNLQETQYF
TGTGCCAGCAGTCGGGACAGGGGAAACCTACAAGAGACCCAGTACTTC
>few|TRBJ1-4|NA|TRBV15
CATSRNAGVEKLFF
TGTGCCACCAGCAGAAACGCTGGGGTTGAAAAACTGTTTTTT
>few|TRBJ2-1|TRBD1|TRBV12-3/TRBV12-4
CASSTGTGTNEQFF
TGTGCCAGCAGCACCGGGACAGGGACCAATGAGCAGTTCTTC
>NA|TRBJ2-1|TRBD2|TRBV7-2
CASSLKVWRGGNNEQFF
TGTGCCAGCAGCTTAAAGGTCTGGCGGGGGGGGAACAATGAGCAGTTCTTC
>few|TRBJ1-1|NA|TRBV18
CASSPLQGRNTEAFF
TGTGCCAGCTCACCGCTACAGGGAAGGAACACTGAAGCTTTCTTT
>few|TRBJ2-3|TRBD2|TRBV9
CASSVSAGGPREADTQYF
TGTGCCAGCAGCGTTTCAGCGGGGGGGCCTCGCGAGGCAGATACGCAGTATTTT
>NA|TRBJ2-1|NA|TRBV19
CASSWPATSSYNEQFF
TGTGCCAGTAGTTGGCCAGCCACGAGCTCCTACAATGAGCAGTTCTTC
>few|TRBJ2-3|TRBD1|TRBV5-1
CASSPQTGADTQYF
TGCGCCAGCAGCCCACAAACAGGGGCAGATACGCAGTATTTT
>few|TRBJ1-2|NA|TRBV7-9
CASSLEVGGYTF
TGTGCCAGCAGCTTGGAGGTGGGGGGCTACACCTTC
>few|TRBJ2-1|NA|TRBV20-1
CSAIGVNEQFF
TGCAGTGCCATCGGGGTCAATGAGCAGTTCTTC
>few|TRBJ1-6|NA|TRBV6-1
CASSRLVDLSYNSPLHF
TGTGCCAGCAGCCGGTTAGTTGACCTCTCCTATAATTCACCCCTCCACTTT
>few|TRBJ2-7|TRBD2|TRBV18
CASSPGRAGPYEQYF
TGTGCCAGCTCACCCGGGAGGGCGGGGCCCTACGAGCAGTACTTC
>NA|TRBJ1-6|TRBD1|TRBV7-2
CASSLTTGLNSPLHF
TGTGCCAGCAGCTTAACGACAGGGCTTAATTCACCCCTCCACTTT
>NA|TRBJ1-4|NA|TRBV12-3/TRBV12-4
CASSPQGVANEKLFF
TGTGCCAGCAGCCCCCAGGGTGTGGCTAATGAAAAACTGTTTTTT
>many|TRBJ2-3|TRBD2|TRBV12-3/TRBV12-4
CATIRLPGGAQDTQYF
TGTGCCACCATCCGTTTACCCGGGGGGGCCCAAGATACGCAGTATTTT
>NA|TRBJ2-7|NA|TRBV18
CASSSDTLPSYEQYF
TGTGCCAGCTCGTCAGACACCTTACCTTCCTACGAGCAGTACTTC
>NA|TRBJ1-1|NA|TRBV30
CAWSVIFPGGAFF
TGTGCCTGGAGTGTAATTTTCCCCGGTGGGGCTTTCTTT
>few|TRBJ1-1|NA|TRBV10-3
CAISGQNTEAFF
TGTGCCATCAGCGGACAGAACACTGAAGCTTTCTTT
>NA|TRBJ2-1|TRBD2|TRBV5-4
CASSFRGGQYNEQFF
TGTGCCAGCAGCTTTCGCGGGGGGCAGTACAATGAGCAGTTCTTC
>few|TRBJ2-3|NA|TRBV12-3/TRBV12-4
CASSQRNPSTDTQYF
TGTGCCAGCAGTCAGCGTAATCCTAGCACAGATACGCAGTATTTT
>NA|TRBJ1-4|TRBD1|TRBV5-1
CASSPRGRQGVSNEKLFF
TGCGCCAGCAGCCCCCGGGGTAGACAGGGGGTTTCTAATGAAAAACTGTTTTTT
>many|TRBJ2-2|NA|TRBV30
CAWDLALGGNTGELFF
TGTGCCTGGGATCTTGCGCTAGGGGGGAACACCGGGGAGCTGTTTTTT
>few|TRBJ1-5|TRBD1|TRBV29-1
CSVLDRENQPQHF
TGCAGCGTGCTCGACAGGGAAAATCAGCCCCAGCATTTT
>NA|TRBJ2-1|TRBD1|TRBV4-3
CASSQDPTGVGNEQFF
TGCGCCAGCAGCCAAGATCCGACAGGGGTAGGGAATGAGCAGTTCTTC
>few|TRBJ2-3|TRBD2|TRBV7-9
CASSLVRDYDTQYF
TGTGCCAGCAGCTTAGTTCGGGACTATGATACGCAGTATTTT
>few|TRBJ2-5|NA|TRBV5-1
CASSSTGTLETQYF
TGCGCCAGCAGCTCGACCGGGACCCTAGAGACCCAGTACTTC
>few|TRBJ1-5|NA|TRBV13
CASSLGQTGQPQHF
TGTGCCAGCAGCTTAGGACAGACGGGTCAGCCCCAGCATTTT
>NA|TRBJ1-4|NA|TRBV5-1
CASSPGDRLSNEKLFF
TGCGCCAGCAGCCCCGGTGACAGGTTATCTAATGAAAAACTGTTTTTT
>NA|TRBJ1-2|NA|TRBV20-1
CSAKQRGGYGYTF
TGCAGTGCTAAACAGAGGGGCGGCTATGGCTACACCTTC
>NA|TRBJ2-1|TRBD1|TRBV20-1
CSARAGQGNEQFF
TGCAGTGCTAGAGCGGGACAGGGCAATGAGCAGTTCTTC
>NA|TRBJ2-2|TRBD2|TRBV7-8
CASSLGPGLALTGELFF
TGTGCCAGCAGCTTAGGGCCGGGACTAGCCTTAACCGGGGAGCTGTTTTTT
>NA|TRBJ1-1|NA|TRBV12-3/TRBV12-4
CASTGSGYTEAFF
TGTGCCAGCACCGGAAGTGGGTACACTGAAGCTTTCTTT
>few|TRBJ2-1|NA|TRBV4-2
CASSQDPQRSHNEQFF
TGTGCCAGCAGCCAAGATCCCCAGCGGAGCCACAATGAGCAGTTCTTC
>few|TRBJ1-4|TRBD1|TRBV9
CASSVRDRGYNEKLFF
TGTGCCAGCAGCGTCCGGGACAGGGGCTATAATGAAAAACTGTTTTTT
>NA|TRBJ2-4|NA|TRBV4-2
CASSPPGRGNIQYF
TGTGCCAGCAGCCCCCCAGGTCGGGGGAACATTCAGTACTTC
>few|TRBJ2-3|TRBD2|TRBV7-6
CASTLAGGFRSDTQYF
TGTGCCAGCACCCTAGCGGGGGGGTTTAGGTCAGATACGCAGTATTTT
>few|TRBJ2-2|TRBD1|TRBV4-3
CASSLGTVAFIWELFF
TGCGCCAGCAGCCTCGGGACAGTTGCCTTTATCTGGGAGCTGTTTTTT
>NA|TRBJ2-3|TRBD2|TRBV27
CASSARTSGGSDTQYF
TGTGCCAGCAGTGCTAGGACTAGCGGGGGATCAGATACGCAGTATTTT